This T cell receptor beta chain was identified during a study of radiotherapy plus CTLA-4 blockade in lung cancer. Assay used: immunoSEQ multiplex PCR; TCRdb lists only in-frame clones, some missing. In the table there are around 82,000 clones, around 87% of which are singletons. This CDR3 has 15 amino acids. The V gene's germline CDR1 is LGHNA and CDR2 YSLEER. The V and J ends lost 1 base and 1 base, in that order; junction bases with no gene match: 1. The specimen comprised peripheral blood, sampled from a patient treated with radiotherapy plus ipilimumab. V gene TRBV4-3 combines with J gene TRBJ1-1; TRBD1 aligns across 9 bases. The sequence came from a human donor with non-small cell lung cancer that progressed on radiotherapy plus ipilimumab. CDR3 amino acids: CASSQGTGANTEAFF. In DNA, the CDR3 is TGCGCCAGCAGCCAAGGGACAGGGGCGAACACTGAAGCTTTCTTT.